The 3 T cell receptor beta chains reported below all come from one sample, sequenced in a study of Graves' ophthalmopathy and Graves' hyperthyroidism. Amplification of the TCR beta CDR3 regions used RNA transcripts (as template). HTBI primers were employed in first-round RT-PCR, then a second-round multiplex PCR followed. One entry per CDR3 protein results from TCRdb running MiXCR on the multiplex PCR reads. The data hold fewer than 400,000 distinct CDR3 sequences, with around 20% observed a single time. The sample taken for sequencing was peripheral blood. Receptors originate from a woman aged 18-35 years with Graves' ophthalmopathy.

The V and J genes are TRBV24-1 and TRBJ1-1; D gene uncertain. CDR1 and CDR2 from the germline V gene are KGHDR and SFDVKD. V was cut by 2 bases and J by 8 bases, with 11 bases left in between. This CDR3 is 13 amino acids long. The CDR3 spells CATSDSETAEAFF. The CDR3 coding sequence is TGTGCCACCAGTGATTCAGAGACGGCCGAAGCTTTCTTT.

This clonotype was counted many times. The chain employs TRBV24-1 and TRBJ1-5, with TRBD1 matching 7 bases. J was trimmed by 5 bases and V by 4 bases; bases with no gene match: 4. This CDR3 region has 14 residues. From germline, CDR1 is KGHDR and CDR2 SFDVKD. This CDR3 is CATSETGRDQPQHF. In DNA, the CDR3 is TGTGCCACCAGTGAGACAGGGCGCGATCAGCCCCAGCATTTT.

This clonotype occurred many times. This sequence joins TRBV10-3 and TRBJ2-2; D remains unclear. The CDR3 sequence is 14 residues long. With 5 bases removed from V and 2 bases from J, the gap between germline ends came to 9 bases. The germline CDR1 and CDR2 sequences are ENHRY and SYGVKD. The CDR3 coding sequence is TGTGCCATCAGTCAAGACCGAAACACCGGGGAGCTGTTTTTT. Residues: CAISQDRNTGELFF.